The clone carrying this T cell receptor beta chain was detected a few times. No antigen is known for it. Notes on the study in general: Greatest tumor Treg TCR overlap was with tumor naive CD4+ cells.

The sorted Tregs were CD4+CD25+CD127-/low cells. Deletions cut 0 bases from V and 7 bases from J, with 14 bases between. This CDR3 spans 15 amino acids. Germline V gives CDR1 SGDLS, CDR2 YYNGEE. After constant-region reverse-primer amplification, full-length variable regions underwent semi-nested PCR with Nested Universal Primer A. TCRdb reanalysed the 5' RACE reads using MiXCR and keeps one entry per CDR3 protein. The table records over 40,000 distinct CDR3 sequences, under 25% of them present only once. The sequencing sample was made of Tregs sorted from blood. This TCR came from a female donor with breast cancer. The rearrangement joins TRBV9 to TRBJ2-1; tentative D call: TRBD2 (7 bases). CDR3 amino acids: CASSVVGGGRNEQFF. CDR3 nucleotide sequence: TGTGCCAGCAGCGTAGTTGGGGGGGGCCGGAATGAGCAGTTCTTC.